Sequencing of this T cell receptor (beta chain) was carried out in a study of blood T cell repertoires in COVID-19. Using immunoSEQ multiplex PCR, the repertoire was profiled, and TCRdb retains in-frame clones only, with some absent. The sample lists 20,000 to 25,000 clones, more than 80% occurring once. This CDR3 has 15 amino acids. Trimming removed 0 bases at V and 4 bases at J, with 12 bases between. CDR1 and CDR2 (germline): LNHDA, SQIVND (reference sequence). The chain has TRBV19 and TRBJ2-5, with a tentative D call TRBD1 (6 bases). The sample consisted of peripheral blood. The TCR originated in a human donor in a cohort sampled during active COVID-19. Here the CDR3 reads CASSIDYRVTETQYF. The CDR3 bases are TGTGCCAGTAGTATAGATTACAGGGTCACAGAGACCCAGTACTTC.